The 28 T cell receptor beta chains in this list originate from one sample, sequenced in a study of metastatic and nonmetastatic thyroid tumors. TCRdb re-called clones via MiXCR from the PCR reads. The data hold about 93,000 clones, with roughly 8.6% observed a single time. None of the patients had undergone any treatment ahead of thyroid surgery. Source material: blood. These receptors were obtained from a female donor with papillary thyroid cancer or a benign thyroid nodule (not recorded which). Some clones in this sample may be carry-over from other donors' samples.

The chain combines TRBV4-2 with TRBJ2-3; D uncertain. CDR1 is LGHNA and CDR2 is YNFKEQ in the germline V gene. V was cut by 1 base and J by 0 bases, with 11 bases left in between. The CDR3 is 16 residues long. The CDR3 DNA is TGTGCCAGCAGCCAAGTGGATAGCAGAAGCACAGATACGCAGTATTTT. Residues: CASSQVDSRSTDTQYF.

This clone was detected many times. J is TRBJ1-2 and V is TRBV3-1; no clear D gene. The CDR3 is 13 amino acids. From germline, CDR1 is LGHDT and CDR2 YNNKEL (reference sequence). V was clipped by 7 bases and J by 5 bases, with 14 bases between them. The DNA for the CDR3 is TGTGCCAGCATTGGTCCTCGGCAATATGGCTACACCTTC. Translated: CASIGPRQYGYTF.

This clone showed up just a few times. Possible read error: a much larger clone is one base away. CDR3 sequence: CATSMETGYQPQHF. CDR3 DNA: TGTGCCACCAGCATGGAAACAGGTTATCAGCCCCAGCATTTT. The chain couples TRBV15 to TRBJ1-5; D is possibly TRBD1 (5 bases). From germline, CDR1 is LNHNV and CDR2 YYDKDF (reference sequence). V lost 4 bases and J lost 5, with 12 bases in between. The CDR3 length is 14 residues.

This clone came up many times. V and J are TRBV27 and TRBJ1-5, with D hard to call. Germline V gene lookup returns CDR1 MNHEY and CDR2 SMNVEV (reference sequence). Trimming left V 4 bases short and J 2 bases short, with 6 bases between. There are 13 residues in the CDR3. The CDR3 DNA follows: TGTGCCAGCAGTTGGCGAGGCAATCAGCCCCAGCATTTT. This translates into CASSWRGNQPQHF.

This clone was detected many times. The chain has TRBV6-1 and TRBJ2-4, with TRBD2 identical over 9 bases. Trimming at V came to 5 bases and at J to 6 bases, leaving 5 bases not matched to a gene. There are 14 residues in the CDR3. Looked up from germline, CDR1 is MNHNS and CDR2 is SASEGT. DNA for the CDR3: TGTGCCAGCAGTTCGCGGGGGGGCCCAAACATTCAGTACTTC. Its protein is CASSSRGGPNIQYF.

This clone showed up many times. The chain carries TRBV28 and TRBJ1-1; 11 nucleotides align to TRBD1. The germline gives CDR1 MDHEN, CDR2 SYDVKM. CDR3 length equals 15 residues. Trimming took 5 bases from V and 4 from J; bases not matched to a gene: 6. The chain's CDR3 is CASSLPGTGGTEAFF. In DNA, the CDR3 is TGTGCCAGCAGTCTCCCCGGGACAGGGGGCACTGAAGCTTTCTTT.

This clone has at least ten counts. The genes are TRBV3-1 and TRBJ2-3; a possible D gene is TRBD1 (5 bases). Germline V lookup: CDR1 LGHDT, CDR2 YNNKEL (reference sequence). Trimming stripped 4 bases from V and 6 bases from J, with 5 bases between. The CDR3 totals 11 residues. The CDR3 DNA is TGTGCCAGCAGCCGACAGGATACGCAGTATTTT. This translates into CASSRQDTQYF.

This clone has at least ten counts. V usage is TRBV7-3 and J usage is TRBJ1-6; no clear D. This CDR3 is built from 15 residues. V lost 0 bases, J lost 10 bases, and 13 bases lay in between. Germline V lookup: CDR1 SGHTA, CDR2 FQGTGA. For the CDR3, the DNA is TGTGCCAGCAGCTTAACGGCCGGTCCCGGGTCACCCCTCCACTTT. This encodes CASSLTAGPGSPLHF.

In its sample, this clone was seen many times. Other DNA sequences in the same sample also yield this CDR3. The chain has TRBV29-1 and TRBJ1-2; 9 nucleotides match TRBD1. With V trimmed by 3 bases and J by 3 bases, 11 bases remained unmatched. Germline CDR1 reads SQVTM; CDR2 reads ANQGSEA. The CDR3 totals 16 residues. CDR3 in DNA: TGCAGCGTTGACGGGACAGGGAGAATTCGGGACTATGGCTACACCTTC. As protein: CSVDGTGRIRDYGYTF.

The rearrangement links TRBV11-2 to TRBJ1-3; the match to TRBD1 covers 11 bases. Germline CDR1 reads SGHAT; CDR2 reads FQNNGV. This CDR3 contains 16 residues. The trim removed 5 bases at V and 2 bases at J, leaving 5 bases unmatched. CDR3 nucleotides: TGTGCCAGCAGCCACGGACAGGGGGCAGCTGGAAACACCATATATTTT. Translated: CASSHGQGAAGNTIYF. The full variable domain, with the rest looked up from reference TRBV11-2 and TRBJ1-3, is EAGVAQSPRYKIIEKRQSVAFWCNPISGHATLYWYQQILGQGPKLLIQFQNNGVVDDSQLPKDRFSAERLKGVDSTLKIQPAKLEDSAVYLCASSHGQGAAGNTIYFGEGSWLTVV.

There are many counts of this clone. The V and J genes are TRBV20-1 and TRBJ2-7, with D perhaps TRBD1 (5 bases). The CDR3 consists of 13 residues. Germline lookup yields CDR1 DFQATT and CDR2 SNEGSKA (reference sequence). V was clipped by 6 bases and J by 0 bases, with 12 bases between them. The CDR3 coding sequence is TGCAGTGCGAAAGGACAAAGCTCCTACGAGCAGTACTTC. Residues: CSAKGQSSYEQYF.

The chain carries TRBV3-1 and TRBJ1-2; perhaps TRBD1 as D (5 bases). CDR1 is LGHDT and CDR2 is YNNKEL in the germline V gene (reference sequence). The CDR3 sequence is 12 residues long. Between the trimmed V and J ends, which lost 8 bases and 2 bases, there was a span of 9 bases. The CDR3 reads CASGKGNYGYTF. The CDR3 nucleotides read TGTGCCAGCGGTAAGGGGAACTATGGCTACACCTTC.

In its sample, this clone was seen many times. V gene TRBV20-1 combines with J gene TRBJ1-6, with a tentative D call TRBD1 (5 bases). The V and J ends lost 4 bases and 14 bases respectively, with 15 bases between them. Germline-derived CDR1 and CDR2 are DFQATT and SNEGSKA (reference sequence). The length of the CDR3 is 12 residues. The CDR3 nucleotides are TGCAGTGCTAAGACAGTCCTCGGGGCCCTCCACTTT. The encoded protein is CSAKTVLGALHF.

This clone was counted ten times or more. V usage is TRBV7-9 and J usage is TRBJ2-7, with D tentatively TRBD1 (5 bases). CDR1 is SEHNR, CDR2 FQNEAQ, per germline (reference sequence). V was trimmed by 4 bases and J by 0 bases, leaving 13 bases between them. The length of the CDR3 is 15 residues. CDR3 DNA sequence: TGTGCCAGCAGCTACGACAGCTACAGCTCCTACGAGCAGTACTTC. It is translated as CASSYDSYSSYEQYF.

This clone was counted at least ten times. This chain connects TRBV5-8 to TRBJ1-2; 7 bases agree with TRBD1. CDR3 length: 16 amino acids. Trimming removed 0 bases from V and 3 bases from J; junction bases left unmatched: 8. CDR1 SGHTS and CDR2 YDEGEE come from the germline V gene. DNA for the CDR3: TGTGCCAGCAGCTTGGTCAACAGGGGACCCCACTATGGCTACACCTTC. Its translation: CASSLVNRGPHYGYTF.

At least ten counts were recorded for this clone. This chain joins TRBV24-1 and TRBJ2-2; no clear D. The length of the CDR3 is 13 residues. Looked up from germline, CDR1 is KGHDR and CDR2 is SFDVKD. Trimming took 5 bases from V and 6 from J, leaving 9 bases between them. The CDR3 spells CATSGPHAGELFF. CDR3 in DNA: TGTGCCACCAGTGGACCTCATGCCGGGGAGCTGTTTTTT.

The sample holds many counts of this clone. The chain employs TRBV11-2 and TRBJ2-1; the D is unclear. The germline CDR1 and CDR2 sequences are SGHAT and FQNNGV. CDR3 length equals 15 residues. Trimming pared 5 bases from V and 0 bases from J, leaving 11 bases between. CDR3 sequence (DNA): TGTGCCAGCAGCCCCGAGAGGAGCTCCTACAATGAGCAGTTCTTC. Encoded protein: CASSPERSSYNEQFF.

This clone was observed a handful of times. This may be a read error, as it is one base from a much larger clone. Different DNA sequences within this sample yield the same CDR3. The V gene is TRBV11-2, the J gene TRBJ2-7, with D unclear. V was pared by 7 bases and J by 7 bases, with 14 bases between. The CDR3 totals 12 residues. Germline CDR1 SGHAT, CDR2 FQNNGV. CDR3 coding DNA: TGTGCCAGCAATCCCTTACCCGGAGAGCAGTACTTC. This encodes CASNPLPGEQYF.

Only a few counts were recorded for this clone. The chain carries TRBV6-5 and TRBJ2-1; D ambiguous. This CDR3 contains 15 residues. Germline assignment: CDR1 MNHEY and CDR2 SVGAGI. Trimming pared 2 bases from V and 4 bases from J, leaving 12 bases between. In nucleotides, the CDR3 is TGTGCCAGCAGTTACGGAAATAAACCATACAATGAGCAGTTCTTC. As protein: CASSYGNKPYNEQFF.

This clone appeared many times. CDR3 loop: CASSSPRTGDQNEKLFF. The CDR3 DNA reads as TGTGCCAGCAGCTCCCCCCGGACAGGGGATCAAAATGAAAAACTGTTTTTT. The chain carries TRBV7-2 and TRBJ1-4; 9 nucleotides align to TRBD1. The CDR3 runs 17 residues. The germline gives CDR1 SGHTA, CDR2 FQGNSA. Trimming removed 4 bases from V and 5 bases from J; junction bases left unmatched: 11.

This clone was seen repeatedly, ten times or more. The CDR3 sequence: CASSIYEQYF. Written as DNA, the CDR3 is TGTGCCAGCTCAATCTACGAGCAGTACTTC. This chain connects TRBV18 to TRBJ2-7; D unresolved. Germline V gives CDR1 KGHSH, CDR2 LQKENI. This CDR3 comprises 10 residues. The V end was cut by 5 bases, the J end by 3 bases, with 2 bases between.

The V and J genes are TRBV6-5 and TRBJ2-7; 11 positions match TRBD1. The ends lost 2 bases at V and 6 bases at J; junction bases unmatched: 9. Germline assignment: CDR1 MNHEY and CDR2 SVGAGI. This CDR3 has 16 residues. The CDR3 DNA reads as TGTGCCAGCAGTTACAAACTGGACAGGGGGCCTGGCGAGCAGTACTTC. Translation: CASSYKLDRGPGEQYF.

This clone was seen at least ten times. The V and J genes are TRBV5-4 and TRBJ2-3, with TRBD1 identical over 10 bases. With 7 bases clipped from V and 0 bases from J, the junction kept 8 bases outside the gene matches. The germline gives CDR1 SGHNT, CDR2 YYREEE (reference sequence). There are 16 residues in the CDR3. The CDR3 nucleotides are TGTGCCAGCGAGAGGGACAGGGGAACGAGCACAGATACGCAGTATTTT. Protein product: CASERDRGTSTDTQYF.

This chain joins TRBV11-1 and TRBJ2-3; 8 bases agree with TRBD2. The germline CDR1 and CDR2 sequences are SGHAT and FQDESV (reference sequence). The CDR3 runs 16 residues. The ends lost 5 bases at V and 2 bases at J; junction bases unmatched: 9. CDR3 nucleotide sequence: TGTGCCAGCAGCATACTAGCGGACTACCTCACAGATACGCAGTATTTT. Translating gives CASSILADYLTDTQYF.

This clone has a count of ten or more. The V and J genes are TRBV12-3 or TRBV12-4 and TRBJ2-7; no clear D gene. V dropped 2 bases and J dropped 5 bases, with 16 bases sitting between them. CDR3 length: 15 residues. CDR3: CASSLFSPEPDEQYF. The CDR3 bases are TGTGCCAGCAGTTTATTTTCTCCAGAGCCTGACGAGCAGTACTTC.

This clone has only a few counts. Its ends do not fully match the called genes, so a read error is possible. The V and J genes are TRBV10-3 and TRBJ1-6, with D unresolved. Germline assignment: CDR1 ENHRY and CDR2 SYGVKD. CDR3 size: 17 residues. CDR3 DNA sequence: TGTGCCATCAGTGAGTCGTCGGTTGGACTGTATAATTCAACCCTCCACTTT. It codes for CAISESSVGLYNSTLHF.

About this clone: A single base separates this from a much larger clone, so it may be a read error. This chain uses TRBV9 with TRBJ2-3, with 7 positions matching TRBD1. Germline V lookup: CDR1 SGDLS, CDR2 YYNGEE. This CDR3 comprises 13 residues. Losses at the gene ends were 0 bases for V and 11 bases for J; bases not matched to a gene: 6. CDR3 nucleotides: TGTGCCAGCAGCGTAGAGGGGGCCCAACAGCAGTATTTT. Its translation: CASSVEGAQQQYF. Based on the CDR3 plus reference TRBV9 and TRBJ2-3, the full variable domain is DSGVTQTPKHLITATGQRVTLRCSPRSGDLSVYWYQQSLDQGLQFLIQYYNGEERAKGNILERFSAQQFPDLHSELNLSSLELGDSALYFCASSVEGAQQQYFGPGTRLTVL.

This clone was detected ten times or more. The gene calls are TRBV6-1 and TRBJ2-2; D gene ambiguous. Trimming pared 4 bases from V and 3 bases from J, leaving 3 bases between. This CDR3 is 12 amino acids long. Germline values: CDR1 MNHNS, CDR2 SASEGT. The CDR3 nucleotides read TGTGCCAGCAGTGGGTACACCGGGGAGCTGTTTTTT. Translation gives CASSGYTGELFF.